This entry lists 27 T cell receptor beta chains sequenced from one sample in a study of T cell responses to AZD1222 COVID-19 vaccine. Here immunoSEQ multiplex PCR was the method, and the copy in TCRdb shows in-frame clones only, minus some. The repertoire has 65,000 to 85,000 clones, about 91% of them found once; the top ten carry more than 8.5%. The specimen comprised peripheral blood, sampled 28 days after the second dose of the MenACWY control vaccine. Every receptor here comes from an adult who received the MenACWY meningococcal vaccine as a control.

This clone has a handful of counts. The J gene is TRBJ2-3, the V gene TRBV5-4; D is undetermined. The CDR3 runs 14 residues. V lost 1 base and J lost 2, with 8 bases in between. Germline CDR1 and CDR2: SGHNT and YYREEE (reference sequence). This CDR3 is CASSLNKDTDTQYF. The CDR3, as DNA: TGTGCCAGCAGCTTGAACAAAGACACAGATACGCAGTATTTT.

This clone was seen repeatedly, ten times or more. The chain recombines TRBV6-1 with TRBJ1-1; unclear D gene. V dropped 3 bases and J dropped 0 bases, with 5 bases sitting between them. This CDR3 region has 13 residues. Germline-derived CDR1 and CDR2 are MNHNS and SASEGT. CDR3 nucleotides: TGTGCCAGCAGTGACAACATGAACACTGAAGCTTTCTTT. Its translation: CASSDNMNTEAFF.

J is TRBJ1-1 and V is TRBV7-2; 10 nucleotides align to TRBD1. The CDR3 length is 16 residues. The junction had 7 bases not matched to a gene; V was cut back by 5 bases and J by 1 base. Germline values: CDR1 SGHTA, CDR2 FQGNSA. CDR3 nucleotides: TGTGCCAGCAGCCCCTGGACAGGGGGAGCGAACACTGAAGCTTTCTTT. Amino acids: CASSPWTGGANTEAFF. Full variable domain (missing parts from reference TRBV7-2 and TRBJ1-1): GAGVSQSPSNKVTEKGKDVELRCDPISGHTALYWYRQSLGQGLEFLIYFQGNSAPDKSGLPSDRFSAERTGGSVSTLTIQRTQQEDSAVYLCASSPWTGGANTEAFFGQGTRLTVV.

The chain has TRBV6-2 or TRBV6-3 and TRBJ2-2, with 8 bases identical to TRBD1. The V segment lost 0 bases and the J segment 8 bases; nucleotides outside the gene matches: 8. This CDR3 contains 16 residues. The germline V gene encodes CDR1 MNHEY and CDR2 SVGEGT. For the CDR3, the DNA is TGTGCCAGCAGTTACTCTTCCCCAGGGGGCATAGGGGAGCTGTTTTTT. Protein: CASSYSSPGGIGELFF.

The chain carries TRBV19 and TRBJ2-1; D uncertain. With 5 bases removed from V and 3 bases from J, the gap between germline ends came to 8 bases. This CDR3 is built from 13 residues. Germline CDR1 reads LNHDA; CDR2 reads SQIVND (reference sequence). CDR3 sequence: CASSPASYNEQFF. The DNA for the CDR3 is TGTGCCAGTAGTCCGGCAAGCTACAATGAGCAGTTCTTC.

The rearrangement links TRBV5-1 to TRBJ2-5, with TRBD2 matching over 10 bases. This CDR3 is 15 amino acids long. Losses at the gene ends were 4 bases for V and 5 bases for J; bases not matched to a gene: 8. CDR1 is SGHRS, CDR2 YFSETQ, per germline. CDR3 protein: CASSLSGGALETQYF. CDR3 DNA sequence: TGCGCCAGCAGCCTAAGCGGGGGGGCGCTTGAGACCCAGTACTTC. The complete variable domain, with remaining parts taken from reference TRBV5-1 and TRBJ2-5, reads KAGVTQTPRYLIKTRGQQVTLSCSPISGHRSVSWYQQTPGQGLQFLFEYFSETQRNKGNFPGRFSGRQFSNSRSEMNVSTLELGDSALYLCASSLSGGALETQYFGPGTRLLVL.

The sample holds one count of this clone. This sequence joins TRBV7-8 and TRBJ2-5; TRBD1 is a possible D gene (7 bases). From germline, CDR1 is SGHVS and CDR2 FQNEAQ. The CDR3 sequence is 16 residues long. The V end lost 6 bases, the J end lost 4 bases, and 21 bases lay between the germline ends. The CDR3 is CASRPETGARGETQYF. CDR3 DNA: TGTGCCAGCAGGCCAGAAACAGGGGCGCGGGGAGAGACCCAGTACTTC.

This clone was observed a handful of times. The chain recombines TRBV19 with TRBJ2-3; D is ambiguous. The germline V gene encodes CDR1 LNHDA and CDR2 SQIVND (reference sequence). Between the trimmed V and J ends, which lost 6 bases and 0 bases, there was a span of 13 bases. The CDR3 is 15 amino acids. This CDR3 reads CASSSTFTSTDTQYF. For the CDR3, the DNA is TGTGCCAGTAGCTCGACTTTTACTAGCACAGATACGCAGTATTTT.

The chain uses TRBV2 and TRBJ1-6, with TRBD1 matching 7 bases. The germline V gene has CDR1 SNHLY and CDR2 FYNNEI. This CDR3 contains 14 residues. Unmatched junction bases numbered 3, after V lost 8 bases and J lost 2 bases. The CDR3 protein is CASGDSTYNSPLHF. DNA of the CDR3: TGTGCCAGCGGGGACAGCACCTATAATTCACCCCTCCACTTT.

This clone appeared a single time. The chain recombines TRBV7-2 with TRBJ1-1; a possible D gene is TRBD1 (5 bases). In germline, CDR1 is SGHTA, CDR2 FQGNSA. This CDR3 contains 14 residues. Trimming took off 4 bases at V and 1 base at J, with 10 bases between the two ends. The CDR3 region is CASSSQTANTEAFF. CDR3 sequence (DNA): TGTGCCAGCAGCTCACAGACAGCGAACACTGAAGCTTTCTTT.

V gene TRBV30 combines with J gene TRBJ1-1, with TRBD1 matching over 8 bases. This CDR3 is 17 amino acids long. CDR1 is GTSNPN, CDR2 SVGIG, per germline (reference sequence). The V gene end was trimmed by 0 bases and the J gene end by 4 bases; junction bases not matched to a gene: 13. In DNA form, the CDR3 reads TGTGCCTGGAGTGTCCGCGGACAGGGCAGAAGGGCCACTGAAGCTTTCTTT. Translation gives CAWSVRGQGRRATEAFF.

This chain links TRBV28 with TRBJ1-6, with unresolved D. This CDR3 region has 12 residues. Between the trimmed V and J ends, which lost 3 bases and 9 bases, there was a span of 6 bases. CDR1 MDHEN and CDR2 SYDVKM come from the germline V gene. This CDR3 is CASSLVGSPLHF. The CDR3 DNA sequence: TGTGCCAGCAGTTTGGTGGGTTCACCCCTCCACTTT.

The CDR3 region has the DNA TGTGCCAGCAGCCCCCCGACTAATGAAAAACTGTTTTTT. Its protein is CASSPPTNEKLFF. The J gene is TRBJ1-4, the V gene TRBV28; D is unresolved. Between the trimmed V and J ends, which lost 6 bases and 2 bases, there was a span of 7 bases. The CDR3 loop spans 13 amino acids. Germline CDR1 reads MDHEN; CDR2 reads SYDVKM.

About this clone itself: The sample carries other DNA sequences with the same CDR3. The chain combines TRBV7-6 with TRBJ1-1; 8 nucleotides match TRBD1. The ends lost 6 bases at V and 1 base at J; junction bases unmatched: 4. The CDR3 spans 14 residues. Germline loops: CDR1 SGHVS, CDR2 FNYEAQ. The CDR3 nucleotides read TGTGCCAGCAGTCTCGGACAGGGGAACACTGAAGCTTTCTTT. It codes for CASSLGQGNTEAFF.

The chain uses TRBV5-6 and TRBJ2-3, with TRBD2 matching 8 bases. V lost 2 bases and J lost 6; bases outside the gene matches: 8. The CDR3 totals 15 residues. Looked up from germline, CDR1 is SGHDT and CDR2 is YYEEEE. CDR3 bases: TGTGCCAGCAGCTTACCAAGCGGGGGAGGGGATACGCAGTATTTT. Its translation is CASSLPSGGGDTQYF.

CDR3: CATSDLGGLTTDTQYF. The CDR3 DNA reads TGTGCCACCAGTGATTTGGGGGGACTAACCACAGATACGCAGTATTTT. The chain has TRBV24-1 and TRBJ2-3; 7 positions agree with TRBD2. The trim removed 0 bases at V and 2 bases at J, leaving 4 bases unmatched. The CDR3 runs to 16 residues. The germline V gene has CDR1 KGHDR and CDR2 SFDVKD.

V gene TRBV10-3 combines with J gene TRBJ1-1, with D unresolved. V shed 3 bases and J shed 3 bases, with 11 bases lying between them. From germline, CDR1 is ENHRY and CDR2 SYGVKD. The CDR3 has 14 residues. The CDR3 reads CAISEIARDTEAFF. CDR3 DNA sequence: TGTGCCATCAGTGAAATCGCCCGGGACACTGAAGCTTTCTTT.

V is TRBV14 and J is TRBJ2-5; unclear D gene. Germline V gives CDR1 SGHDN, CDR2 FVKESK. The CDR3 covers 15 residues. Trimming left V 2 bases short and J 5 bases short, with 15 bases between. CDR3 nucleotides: TGTGCCAGCAGCCAACCACGCAGCACACTCGAGACCCAGTACTTC. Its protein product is CASSQPRSTLETQYF.

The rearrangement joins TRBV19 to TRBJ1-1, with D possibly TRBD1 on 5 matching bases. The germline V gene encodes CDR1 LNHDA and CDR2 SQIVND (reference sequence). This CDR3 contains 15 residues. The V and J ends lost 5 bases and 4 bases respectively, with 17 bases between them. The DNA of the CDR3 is TGTGCCAGTAGTCCTCCCAGGGTGTCCGGCACTGAAGCTTTCTTT. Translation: CASSPPRVSGTEAFF.

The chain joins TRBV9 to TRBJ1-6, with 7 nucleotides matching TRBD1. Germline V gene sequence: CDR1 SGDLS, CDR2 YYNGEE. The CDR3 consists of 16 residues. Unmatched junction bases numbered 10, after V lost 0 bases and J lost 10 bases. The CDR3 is CASSVAGQGVGSPLHF. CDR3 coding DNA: TGTGCCAGCAGCGTAGCGGGGCAGGGGGTCGGATCACCCCTCCACTTT.

The CDR3 loop is CASSPGPSPLHF. In DNA, the CDR3 is TGTGCCAGCAGCCCCGGCCCATCACCCCTCCACTTT. The chain links TRBV3-1 (or the pseudogene TRBV3-2) to TRBJ1-6, with D uncertain. The CDR3 contains 12 residues. Looked up from germline, CDR1 is LGHDT and CDR2 is YNNKEL (reference sequence). Trimming cost V 4 bases and J 10 bases, with 8 bases left between them.

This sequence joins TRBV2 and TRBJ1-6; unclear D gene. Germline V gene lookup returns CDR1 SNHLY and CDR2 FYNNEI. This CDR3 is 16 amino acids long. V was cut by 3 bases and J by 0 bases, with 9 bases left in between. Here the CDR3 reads CASSEGSRSYNSPLHF. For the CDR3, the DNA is TGTGCCAGCAGTGAGGGCAGCCGCTCCTATAATTCACCCCTCCACTTT.

DNA of the CDR3: TGTGCCAGCAGCGGTGGGGTTCGGATCAACACTGAAGCTTTCTTT. Translating gives CASSGGVRINTEAFF. The gene calls are TRBV7-9 and TRBJ1-1, with no clear D. Per the germline V gene, CDR1 is SEHNR and CDR2 is FQNEAQ (reference sequence). The ends were cut back, 5 bases at V and 2 bases at J, with 15 bases in the middle. The CDR3 sequence is 15 residues long.

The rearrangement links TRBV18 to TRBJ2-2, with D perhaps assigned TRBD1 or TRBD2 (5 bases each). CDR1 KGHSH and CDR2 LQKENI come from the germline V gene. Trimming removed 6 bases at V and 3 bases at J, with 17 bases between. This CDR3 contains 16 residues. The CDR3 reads CASSSLGRMDTGELFF. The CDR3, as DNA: TGTGCCAGCTCGTCCTTGGGACGGATGGACACCGGGGAGCTGTTTTTT.

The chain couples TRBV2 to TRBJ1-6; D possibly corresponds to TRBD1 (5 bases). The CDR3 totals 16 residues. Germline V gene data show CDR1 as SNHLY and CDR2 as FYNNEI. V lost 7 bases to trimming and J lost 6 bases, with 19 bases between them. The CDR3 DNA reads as TGTGCCAGCACCAAGGCTGGGGCGCAGTTTAATTCACCCCTCCACTTT. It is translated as CASTKAGAQFNSPLHF.

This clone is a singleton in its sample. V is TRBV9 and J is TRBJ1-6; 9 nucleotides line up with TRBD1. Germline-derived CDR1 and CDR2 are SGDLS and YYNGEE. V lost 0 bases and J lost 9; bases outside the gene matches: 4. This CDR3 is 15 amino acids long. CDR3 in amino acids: CASSVGTGGISPLHF. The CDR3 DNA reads TGTGCCAGCAGCGTAGGTACAGGGGGCATTTCACCCCTCCACTTT.

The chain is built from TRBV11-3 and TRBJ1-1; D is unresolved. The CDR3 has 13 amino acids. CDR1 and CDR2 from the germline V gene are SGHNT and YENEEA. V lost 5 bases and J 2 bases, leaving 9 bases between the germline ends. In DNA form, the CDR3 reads TGTGCCAGCAGCCAAGACGCTAACACTGAAGCTTTCTTT. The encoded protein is CASSQDANTEAFF.